This TCR beta chain was identified in a study of cytomegalovirus exposure and HLA in healthy donors. The overall study: In terms of ancestry, the Caucasian-associated cluster contained roughly 80% of the roughly 400 genotyped donors. Findings and caveats of the study: A later analysis associated 16,951 TCR beta sequences with HLA alleles at a 0.05 false discovery rate. Researchers had no immune exposure information except CMV serostatus available.

PCR was performed using 60 Vbeta and 13 Jbeta primers. Source study methods: An analysis performed later counted 70 million to 90 million unique TCR beta chains (around 11 million of them shared). Assay: immunoSEQ multiplex PCR; the TCRdb copy retains only in-frame clones and omits some. V and J calls and clone size follow that table, whereas D and trimming were derived from the DNA. Of about 180,000 clones in the sample, about four fifths are singletons; the top ten hold 1.5% to 2%. Notes on this clone: Its matching antigen is unknown.

The sequence came from a woman in her thirties in good health and CMV-seronegative. The source material was PBMCs.

The CDR3 sequence is CASRSLKGQHYGYTF. The CDR3 DNA sequence: TGTGCCAGCAGAAGCCTCAAAGGACAACACTATGGCTACACCTTC. The chain couples TRBV2 to TRBJ1-2, with TRBD1 as a possible D gene (5 bases). Germline lookup yields CDR1 SNHLY and CDR2 FYNNEI. The CDR3 runs 15 residues. Trimming removed 6 bases from V and 3 bases from J, with 17 bases in between.